The 7 T cell receptor beta chains given below trace back to one sample, sequenced in a study of neurological immune-mediated disorders. TCRdb reanalysed the 5' RACE reads using MiXCR and keeps one entry per CDR3 protein. The sample records 70,000 to 95,000 distinct CDR3 sequences, 17% being singletons. Sequences were obtained from PBMCs. These receptors were collected from a woman aged 40 to 49 in good health.

The V and J genes are TRBV5-1 and TRBJ1-1; 7 nucleotides align to TRBD1. Germline CDR1 reads SGHRS; CDR2 reads YFSETQ. The CDR3 contains 13 residues. The trim removed 4 bases at V and 6 bases at J, leaving 6 bases unmatched. CDR3 coding DNA: TGCGCCAGCAGCCCGACAGGGTACGCTGAAGCTTTCTTT. Translating it yields CASSPTGYAEAFF.

The chain has TRBV4-2 and TRBJ1-5, with TRBD1 matching over 7 bases. CDR1 is LGHNA, CDR2 YNFKEQ, per germline. This CDR3 region has 14 residues. V shed 4 bases, J shed 6 bases, and the junction held 6 bases outside the gene matches. CDR3 in amino acids: CASSPSDRAQPQHF. DNA of the CDR3: TGTGCCAGCAGCCCGTCAGACAGGGCTCAGCCCCAGCATTTT.

At least ten counts were recorded for this clonotype. This rearrangement joins TRBV5-1 to TRBJ2-1; D remains unclear. V gave up 0 bases and J gave up 7 bases, with 17 bases separating them. CDR1 and CDR2 (germline): SGHRS, YFSETQ. CDR3 length: 16 amino acids. CDR3: CASSLALQAQMNEQFF. The DNA for the CDR3 is TGCGCCAGCAGCTTGGCCCTCCAGGCTCAGATGAATGAGCAGTTCTTC.

This clonotype appeared many times. The V and J genes are TRBV5-6 and TRBJ2-5; D might be TRBD1 (6 bases). Germline CDR1 reads SGHDT; CDR2 reads YYEEEE. V lost 3 bases to trimming and J lost 4 bases, with 13 bases between them. There are 14 residues in the CDR3. The CDR3 DNA sequence: TGTGCCAGCAGCTCGTACAGGGTCGGAGAGACCCAGTACTTC. Protein product: CASSSYRVGETQYF.

The chain is built from TRBV5-5 and TRBJ2-7; D is unresolved. CDR3 length: 12 residues. Germline CDR1 and CDR2: SGHKS and YYEKEE (reference sequence). V shed 2 bases and J shed 5 bases, with 8 bases lying between them. In DNA form, the CDR3 reads TGTGCCAGCAGCTTTGGCGCGGACGAGCAGTACTTC. This codes for CASSFGADEQYF.

The chain carries TRBV3-1 and TRBJ2-3; 9 nucleotides line up with TRBD2. This CDR3 is 15 amino acids long. After removal of 4 bases from V and 9 bases from J, the junction contained 11 bases not matched to a gene. Germline V gene lookup returns CDR1 LGHDT and CDR2 YNNKEL (reference sequence). In DNA, the CDR3 is TGTGCCAGCAGCCCTCAGGCGGGGGGGGACCGAACGCAGTATTTT. It yields the protein CASSPQAGGDRTQYF.

The sample holds many counts of this clonotype. The rearrangement uses TRBV3-1 and TRBJ2-3; unclear D gene. Trimming pared 0 bases from V and 0 bases from J, leaving 7 bases between. Per germline, CDR1 LGHDT and CDR2 YNNKEL (reference sequence). The CDR3 has 15 amino acids. CDR3 coding DNA: TGTGCCAGCAGCCAAGATCCCCCTAGCACAGATACGCAGTATTTT. Protein product: CASSQDPPSTDTQYF.